This T cell receptor (beta chain) was observed in a study of blood T cell repertoires in COVID-19 (dated by TCRdb to about 2020). For the study in its entirety: Samples covering the acute and convalescent phases of COVID-19 were provided by collaborators in the United States, Italy and Spain. Where available, HLA class I and class II types were obtained from metadata supplied by the sample provider rather than from assay-based typing. Nearly every sample came with metadata listing a de-identified subject ID, COVID-19 status, age in years and sex. The dataset comprised deeply sampled blood TCRbeta repertoires from subjects exposed to, actively infected with, or recovered from COVID-19. The material from the prospective study consisted of cDNA or gDNA derived from T cells, B-cell-depleted T cells, or PBMCs. Samples were obtained from the ongoing ImmuneRACE study (first 160 participants) and from over 1,000 subjects provided by 6 global collaborators. The repertoires were made available in a free public database intended to serve as a resource for research on the immune response to SARS-CoV-2. Points the paper makes about the study in general: The quantity of clinical and demographic metadata differed by source and by participant and was supplied without curation.

This clone was counted ten times or more. Its antigen is still unknown. No clone much larger than this one lies a single base away; base qualities are absent. Collaborating institutions collected whole blood in K2EDTA tubes following their own protocols. Collaborator samples were shipped for TCRbeta analysis as frozen whole blood, isolated PBMCs, or DNA extracted from either sample type. TCRbeta CDR3 regions were amplified from genomic DNA using the immunoSEQ Assay, a bias-controlled multiplex PCR. On the authors' methods: The number of nucleated cells in each sample was estimated from the amplification of reference gene primers within the assay. To quantify the absolute abundance of each unique TCRbeta CDR3 rearrangement, sequence reads were collapsed and filtered. For each sample, productive Simpson clonality was calculated as the square root of Simpson's diversity index over productive rearrangements. The immuneACCESS repertoire file appears here via TCRdb, limited to in-frame rearrangements. These files lack a portion of the clones; in checked studies, under half of the deficit traces to unresolved V genes, and the cause of the others is not known. D and trimming come from the DNA, and the V and J calls and clone size come from that table. The sample records roughly 70,000 clones, more than 65% of which are singletons. The ten largest clones capture roughly 4.5% of the sample.

The receptor was isolated from a woman aged 55-70 years with acute or convalescent COVID-19. Sequencing was performed on peripheral blood.

The CDR3 is CASSPRGKTGYTF. The nucleotide sequence reads as follows: TGTGCCAGCAGCCCCAGGGGGAAAACGGGCTACACCTTC. The sequence joins TRBV6-5 to TRBJ1-2; the junction holds 7 bases that match TRBD1. The CDR3 runs 13 amino acids, cysteine and phenylalanine included. CDR3 DNA is the only sequence kept; it has 39 bases, read in frame from the first base. V is cut back by 6 bases and J by 8 bases, with 9 bases in the junction unmatched. The CDR1 and CDR2 encoded by the germline V gene are MNHEY and SVGAGI.